This TCR beta chain was found in a study of OX40 agonist ivuxolimab in advanced cancers. Background on the study: Hepatocellular carcinoma, melanoma, renal cell or head and neck cancer affected the dose-escalation patients.

Produced via immunoSEQ multiplex PCR; TCRdb's table is partial and in-frame only. The sample consists of approximately 70,000 clones, 83% of them appearing once. CDR1 is SGHRS and CDR2 is YFSETQ in the germline V gene. Trimming shortened V by 0 bases and J by 1 base, and 9 bases separated the two germline ends. This CDR3 contains 15 residues. The receptor was isolated from an adult with an advanced solid tumor such as melanoma, head and neck, liver or kidney cancer. The starting material was CD4+ or CD8+ T cells sorted from blood, obtained in a trial of the OX40 agonist ivuxolimab. The chain has TRBV5-1 and TRBJ2-3; a weak D match, TRBD2 (5 bases). As DNA, the CDR3 is TGCGCCAGCAGCTTGGGGACTCTACGCACAGATACGCAGTATTTT. This sequence encodes CASSLGTLRTDTQYF.